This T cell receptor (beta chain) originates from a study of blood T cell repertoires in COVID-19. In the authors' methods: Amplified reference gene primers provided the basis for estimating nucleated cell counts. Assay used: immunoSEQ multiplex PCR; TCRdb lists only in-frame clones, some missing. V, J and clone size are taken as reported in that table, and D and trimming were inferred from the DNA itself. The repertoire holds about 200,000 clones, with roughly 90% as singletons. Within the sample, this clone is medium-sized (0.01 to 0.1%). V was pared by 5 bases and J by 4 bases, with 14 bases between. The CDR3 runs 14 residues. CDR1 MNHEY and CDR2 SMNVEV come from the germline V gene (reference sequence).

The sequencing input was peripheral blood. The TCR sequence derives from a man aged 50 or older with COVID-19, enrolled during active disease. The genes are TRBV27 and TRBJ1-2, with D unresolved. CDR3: CASSPQRAPYGYTF. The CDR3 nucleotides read TGTGCCAGCAGTCCCCAGAGGGCCCCCTATGGCTACACCTTC.